This T cell receptor beta chain was identified during a study of monozygotic twins with inflammatory bowel disease. CDR3 length equals 14 residues. CDR1 and CDR2 from the germline V gene are MNHEY and SMNVEV (reference sequence). Findings and caveats of the study: Especially with disease activity, IBD patients had fewer clonotypes in common with others than healthy twins did. The analysis did not separate different T cell subtypes.

TCRdb reprocessed the 5' RACE reads, keeping one entry per CDR3 protein, no DNA. This sample's table has 200,000 to 250,000 distinct CDR3 sequences. About this clonotype: The target antigen is unknown.

The rearrangement joins TRBV27 to TRBJ1-1. Sequenced material: blood. This sequence was found in a human donor with ulcerative colitis or Crohn's disease, or a healthy co-twin of an affected twin (not recorded which). CDR3 sequence reads: CAGPHGRPPAEAFF.